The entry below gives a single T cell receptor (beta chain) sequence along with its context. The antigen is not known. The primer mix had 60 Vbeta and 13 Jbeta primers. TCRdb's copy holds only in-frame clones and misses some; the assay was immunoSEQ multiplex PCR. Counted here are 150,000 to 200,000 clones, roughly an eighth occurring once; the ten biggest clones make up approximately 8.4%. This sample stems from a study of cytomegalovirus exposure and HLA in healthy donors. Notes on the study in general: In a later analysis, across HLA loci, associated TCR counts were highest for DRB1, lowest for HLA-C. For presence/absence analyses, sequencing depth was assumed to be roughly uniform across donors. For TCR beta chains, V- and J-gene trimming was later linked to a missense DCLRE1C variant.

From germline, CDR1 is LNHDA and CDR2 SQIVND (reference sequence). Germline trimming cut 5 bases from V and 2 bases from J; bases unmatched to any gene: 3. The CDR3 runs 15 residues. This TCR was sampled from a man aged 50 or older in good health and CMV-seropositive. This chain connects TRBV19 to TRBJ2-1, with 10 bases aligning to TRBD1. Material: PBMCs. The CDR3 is CASSPGQGTYNEQFF. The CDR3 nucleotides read TGTGCCAGTAGTCCGGGACAGGGGACCTACAATGAGCAGTTCTTC.